Sequencing of this T cell receptor beta chain was carried out in a study of blood T cell repertoires in COVID-19 (dated by TCRdb to 2019 to 2021). Describing the broader study: Samples from collaborators originated in the United States, Italy and Spain and spanned both the acute and convalescent phases of COVID-19. The material from the prospective study consisted of cDNA or gDNA derived from T cells, B-cell-depleted T cells, or PBMCs. The dataset comprised deeply sampled blood TCRbeta repertoires from subjects exposed to, actively infected with, or recovered from COVID-19. The repertoires were released in a freely available public database intended as a resource for research on the immune response to SARS-CoV-2. The samples were drawn from two sources: the first 160 participants of the ongoing ImmuneRACE study, and about 1,300 subjects contributed by 6 global collaborators. The sample metadata nearly always contained a de-identified subject ID, COVID-19 status, age in years and sex. Where HLA class I and class II types were available, the types were taken from metadata supplied by the sample provider, not from assay-based typing.

To note about this clone: Its cognate antigen has yet to be identified. There are no base qualities to consult, and no much larger clone falls within one base.

The CDR3, cysteine through phenylalanine, is 15 amino acids long. The only DNA kept is the CDR3, 45 bases in frame from the first base. The V and J ends are trimmed by 5 bases and 3 bases, leaving 13 bases between them. Based on the germline V gene, the CDR1 and CDR2 sequences are SGHAT and FQNNGV. Study-wide findings and limitations: Clinical and demographic metadata were provided uncurated, with the amount varying by source and participant.

The immunoSEQ Assay, a bias-controlled multiplex PCR, was used to amplify TCRbeta CDR3 regions from genomic DNA. Under the source paper's analysis protocol: Within the assay, amplification of reference gene primers was used to estimate how many nucleated cells each sample contained. Sequence reads were collapsed and filtered to measure the absolute abundance of every unique TCRbeta CDR3 rearrangement. For each sample, productive Simpson clonality was calculated as the square root of Simpson's diversity index across productive rearrangements. TCRdb provides this immuneACCESS table in a form limited to in-frame rearrangements. Some clones are lacking; in checked studies, under half of them reflect an unresolved V gene, and why the rest are absent is not known. The V and J calls and clone size come from that table; D and trimming were worked out from the DNA. This sample lists about 94,000 clones; 80% to 90% were detected once. Of the sample, around 7% is held by the ten largest clones.

Each collaborating institution followed its own protocols to collect whole blood in K2EDTA tubes. For TCRbeta analysis, collaborator samples were shipped as frozen whole blood, as isolated PBMCs, or as DNA extracted from either sample type. The receptor chain draws on TRBV11-2 and TRBJ2-2; possibly the D gene is TRBD2, per 7 matching bases. Sequencing was carried out using peripheral blood. The sequence was collected from a human donor with acute or convalescent COVID-19. The donor label of this sample is uncertain. The CDR3 corresponds to CASSGGAVHTGELFF. DNA sequence: TGTGCCAGCAGCGGGGGGGCCGTTCACACCGGGGAGCTGTTTTTT.